The present T cell receptor beta chain was sequenced within a study of blood T cell repertoires in COVID-19. Across the whole study: Acute and convalescent COVID-19 specimens originated in the United States, Italy and Spain.

Two negative PCRs, clearance, or symptom resolution had been documented for recovered Cohort 3 donors. This CDR3 has 13 residues. Germline assignment: CDR1 MNHEY and CDR2 SMNVEV (reference sequence). The V gene lost 5 bases and the J gene lost 4 bases, with 12 bases spanning the gap. Here immunoSEQ multiplex PCR was the method, and the copy in TCRdb shows in-frame clones only, minus some. This repertoire shows 250,000 to 350,000 clones, 88% found once; its top ten account for just under 1%. Sample: PBMCs or T cells enriched from blood (not recorded which). The receptor's source is a woman in her 30s who had recovered from COVID-19. This sequence joins TRBV27 and TRBJ2-7; TRBD2 is a possible D gene (5 bases). The CDR3 loop is CASSLRAHYEQYF. CDR3 DNA sequence: TGTGCCAGCAGTCTGCGGGCCCATTACGAGCAGTACTTC.